These 26 T cell receptor beta chains share one sample of origin, sequenced in a study of T cells after yellow fever vaccination. TCRdb recomputed calls from the 5' RACE reads with MiXCR, one row per CDR3 protein. This sample yields a few hundred thousand distinct CDR3 sequences, of which about 15% are seen a single time; roughly 17% belongs to the top ten. Sequencing used PBMCs, obtained less than 6 days after the first yellow fever vaccination. Receptors were obtained from a man aged 18 to 30 who received the YFV17D yellow fever vaccine.

This clonotype was counted ten times or more. CDR3 coding DNA: TGTGCCAGCAGCTTAGTAGACAATGAGCAGTTCTTC. Protein sequence: CASSLVDNEQFF. The gene calls are TRBV5-6 and TRBJ2-1; D is ambiguous. Trimming took 2 bases from V and 5 from J, leaving 5 bases between them. The CDR3 covers 12 residues. CDR1 and CDR2 (germline): SGHDT, YYEEEE.

CDR3 sequence: CASSHSGQGSYNSPLHF. The CDR3 DNA sequence: TGCGCCAGCAGCCACTCGGGACAGGGGTCCTATAATTCACCCCTCCACTTT. The chain combines TRBV4-3 with TRBJ1-6, with 10 nucleotides matching TRBD1. CDR1 LGHNA and CDR2 YSLEER come from the germline V gene. The CDR3 consists of 17 residues. With V trimmed by 3 bases and J by 1 base, 3 bases remained unmatched.

V is TRBV7-2 and J is TRBJ1-6; TRBD1 might be the D (6 bases). The CDR3 has 19 residues. CDR1 and CDR2 from the germline V gene are SGHTA and FQGNSA. V was cut by 0 bases and J by 4 bases, with 19 bases left in between. CDR3 loop: CASSLAGGPGDPYNSPLHF. The CDR3 nucleotides are TGTGCCAGCAGCTTAGCGGGGGGGCCAGGGGACCCTTATAATTCACCCCTCCACTTT.

This clonotype was seen repeatedly, ten times or more. The chain links TRBV7-2 to TRBJ1-1, with D hard to call. CDR1 and CDR2 (germline): SGHTA, FQGNSA. This CDR3 spans 14 amino acids. V lost 4 bases to trimming and J lost 6 bases, with 15 bases between them. CDR3 DNA sequence: TGTGCCAGCAGCTCGGTGATTATAAGCGCTGAAGCTTTCTTT. It is translated as CASSSVIISAEAFF. Using reference TRBV7-2 and TRBJ1-1 for the parts outside the CDR3, the full variable domain is GAGVSQSPSNKVTEKGKDVELRCDPISGHTALYWYRQSLGQGLEFLIYFQGNSAPDKSGLPSDRFSAERTGGSVSTLTIQRTQQEDSAVYLCASSSVIISAEAFFGQGTRLTVV.

This rearrangement joins TRBV29-1 to TRBJ2-2, with D maybe TRBD2 (7 bases). Germline values: CDR1 SQVTM, CDR2 ANQGSEA. The CDR3 length is 13 residues. The chain's CDR3 is CTLGGGRNGELFF. The DNA for the CDR3 is TGCACTCTGGGGGGGGGCCGGAACGGGGAGCTGTTTTTT.

This clonotype was counted at least ten times. The chain employs TRBV2 and TRBJ2-7; a possible D gene is TRBD2 (7 bases). CDR3 size: 13 residues. V lost 4 bases and J lost 2, with 9 bases in between. The germline V gene encodes CDR1 SNHLY and CDR2 FYNNEI. CDR3 DNA: TGTGCCAGCAGTGGGGGGGGCCCCTACGAGCAGTACTTC. This gives the protein CASSGGGPYEQYF.

This clonotype was counted a few times. This chain uses TRBV6-2 or TRBV6-3 with TRBJ2-7, with 10 nucleotides matching TRBD1. The CDR3 is 15 amino acids. CDR1 and CDR2 from the germline V gene are MNHEY and SVGEGT. V lost 6 bases and J lost 2; bases outside the gene matches: 7. The CDR3 region is CASSLGQGGAYEQYV. The CDR3 DNA reads TGTGCCAGCAGCCTTGGACAGGGGGGAGCCTACGAGCAGTACGTC.

This clonotype has more than one count but fewer than ten. The genes are TRBV4-3 and TRBJ1-6; no clear D gene. The CDR3 loop spans 17 amino acids. The germline V gene encodes CDR1 LGHNA and CDR2 YSLEER. V dropped 0 bases and J dropped 0 bases, with 9 bases sitting between them. CDR3 sequence (DNA): TGCGCCAGCAGCCAAGACCGCCGGAGCTCCTATAATTCACCCCTCCACTTT. Protein sequence: CASSQDRRSSYNSPLHF.

The V gene is TRBV20-1, the J gene TRBJ2-1; 16 bases fit TRBD2. Trimming at V came to 6 bases and at J to 10 bases, leaving 9 bases not matched to a gene. The CDR3 contains 15 residues. Germline values: CDR1 DFQATT, CDR2 SNEGSKA (reference sequence). CDR3 protein: CSASGTSGGALEQFF. In DNA form, the CDR3 reads TGCAGTGCCTCCGGGACTAGCGGGGGGGCGTTGGAGCAGTTCTTC.

V gene TRBV20-1 combines with J gene TRBJ2-7; D gene uncertain. Looked up from germline, CDR1 is DFQATT and CDR2 is SNEGSKA (reference sequence). The CDR3 length is 14 residues. V shed 6 bases and J shed 0 bases, with 15 bases lying between them. The CDR3 loop reads CSAARTESSYEQYV. The CDR3 DNA reads as TGCAGTGCCGCAAGGACGGAGAGCTCCTACGAGCAGTACGTC.

The rearrangement links TRBV12-3 or TRBV12-4 to TRBJ2-3; 12 nucleotides line up with TRBD2. The CDR3 loop spans 16 amino acids. With V trimmed by 6 bases and J by 2 bases, 6 bases remained unmatched. CDR3 loop: CASRLGLAGNTDTQYF. In DNA form, the CDR3 reads TGTGCCAGCAGGCTGGGACTAGCGGGTAACACAGATACGCAGTATTTT.

This clonotype was seen a handful of times. The chain combines TRBV7-9 with TRBJ1-4; D gene uncertain. Deletions cut 4 bases from V and 8 bases from J, with 20 bases between. In germline, CDR1 is SEHNR, CDR2 FQNEAQ (reference sequence). This CDR3 has 16 amino acids. The CDR3 region has the DNA TGTGCCAGCAGCTCAAATGCGGCATTCGGAGGAGAAAAACTGTTTTTT. This encodes CASSSNAAFGGEKLFF.

The chain recombines TRBV7-9 with TRBJ1-1; D not certain. The CDR3 sequence is 13 residues long. V was clipped by 2 bases and J by 0 bases, with 4 bases between them. Germline assignment: CDR1 SEHNR and CDR2 FQNEAQ (reference sequence). CDR3 residues: CASSLNVNTEAFF. In DNA form, the CDR3 reads TGTGCCAGCAGCTTAAACGTGAACACTGAAGCTTTCTTT.

The CDR3 DNA follows: TGTGCTAGTGGTGGCCTCGTCTACGAGCAGTACTTC. Protein: CASGGLVYEQYF. This chain connects TRBV12-5 to TRBJ2-7, with D unresolved. Trimming took 5 bases from V and 3 from J, leaving 8 bases between them. The CDR3 runs to 12 residues. Germline lookup yields CDR1 LGHNT and CDR2 FRNRAP.

This clonotype was counted many times. The chain is built from TRBV4-1 and TRBJ1-1; D unclear. The CDR3 is 14 residues long. The ends were cut back, 2 bases at V and 1 base at J, with 8 bases in the middle. The germline CDR1 and CDR2 sequences are MGHRA and YSYEKL. The CDR3 coding sequence is TGCGCCAGCAGCCAATTGAGGGAGAACACTGAAGCTTTCTTT. Residues: CASSQLRENTEAFF.

This clonotype was counted between two and nine times. This chain connects TRBV9 to TRBJ1-2; D gene uncertain. There are 15 residues in the CDR3. CDR1 and CDR2 from the germline V gene are SGDLS and YYNGEE. Trimming took 3 bases from V and 3 from J, leaving 15 bases between them. The CDR3 DNA reads TGTGCCAGCAGCGCATCCGGGCCAAGGGACTATGGCTACACCTTC. This codes for CASSASGPRDYGYTF.

This clonotype was counted between two and nine times. The rearrangement links TRBV24-1 to TRBJ2-1, with D tentatively TRBD1 (6 bases). CDR3 length equals 14 residues. Trimming took off 4 bases at V and 4 bases at J, with 10 bases between the two ends. Germline values: CDR1 KGHDR, CDR2 SFDVKD. The CDR3 reads CATSDRTVYNEQFF. CDR3 DNA sequence: TGTGCCACCAGTGACCGGACAGTTTACAATGAGCAGTTCTTC.

This clonotype was seen a handful of times. The V gene is TRBV12-3 or TRBV12-4, the J gene TRBJ2-2; the D is unclear. V lost 3 bases and J 6 bases, leaving 8 bases between the germline ends. This CDR3 region has 13 residues. This CDR3 is CASSFTGPGELFF. In nucleotides, the CDR3 is TGTGCCAGCAGTTTTACCGGTCCCGGGGAGCTGTTTTTT.

The chain carries TRBV5-1 and TRBJ1-4; 8 bases align to TRBD1. Germline V gene data show CDR1 as SGHRS and CDR2 as YFSETQ. This CDR3 region has 13 residues. V lost 2 bases to trimming and J lost 7 bases; unmatched junction nucleotides: 1. The CDR3 sequence is CASSFQGAEKLFF. The CDR3 DNA is TGCGCCAGCAGCTTTCAGGGGGCTGAAAAACTGTTTTTT. Full variable domain (remainder filled in from reference TRBV5-1 and TRBJ1-4): KAGVTQTPRYLIKTRGQQVTLSCSPISGHRSVSWYQQTPGQGLQFLFEYFSETQRNKGNFPGRFSGRQFSNSRSEMNVSTLELGDSALYLCASSFQGAEKLFFGSGTQLSVL.

This clonotype was seen ten or more times. This chain uses TRBV12-3 or TRBV12-4 with TRBJ2-2; tentatively, D is TRBD2 (5 bases). Trimming removed 2 bases from V and 2 bases from J, with 9 bases in between. The CDR3 is 15 amino acids. Here the CDR3 DNA reads TGTGCCAGCAGTTTACAGCTAGCCAACACCGGGGAGCTGTTTTTT. It translates to CASSLQLANTGELFF.

This clonotype showed up just a few times. This chain uses TRBV20-1 with TRBJ1-4, with a tentative D call TRBD1 (6 bases). Germline V CDR1 and CDR2: DFQATT, SNEGSKA (reference sequence). With 6 bases removed from V and 7 bases from J, the gap between germline ends came to 21 bases. CDR3 size: 15 residues. CDR3 loop: CSASLGLGQGEKLFF. For the CDR3, the DNA is TGCAGTGCCTCGCTGGGGTTGGGACAAGGTGAAAAACTGTTTTTT.

V gene TRBV9 combines with J gene TRBJ2-2; no firm D call. This CDR3 region has 16 residues. Germline-derived CDR1 and CDR2 are SGDLS and YYNGEE. The germline V and J ends were trimmed by 4 bases and 4 bases, with 17 bases remaining between them. The CDR3 region is CASSTQLGATTGELFF. DNA for the CDR3: TGTGCCAGCAGCACACAACTTGGAGCAACCACCGGGGAGCTGTTTTTT.

The V gene is TRBV5-4, the J gene TRBJ2-3; TRBD2 is a possible D gene (6 bases). Trimming stripped 0 bases from V and 8 bases from J, with 16 bases between. The germline gives CDR1 SGHNT, CDR2 YYREEE (reference sequence). The CDR3 sequence is 15 residues long. CDR3 protein: CASSLESGGFVTQYF. The CDR3 region has the DNA TGTGCCAGCAGCTTGGAGTCCGGGGGATTCGTTACGCAGTATTTT.

This chain uses TRBV25-1 with TRBJ2-1; D might be TRBD1 or TRBD2, each matching 6 bases. Trimming took off 2 bases at V and 6 bases at J, with 14 bases between the two ends. Germline assignment: CDR1 MGHDK and CDR2 SYGVNS. The CDR3 extends over 15 amino acids. In DNA, the CDR3 is TGTGCCAGCAGTGAACCCACGGGGGCCCCCAATGAGCAGTTCTTC. It is translated as CASSEPTGAPNEQFF. The variable domain in full, with the rest retrieved from reference TRBV25-1 and TRBJ2-1, is EADIYQTPRYLVIGTGKKITLECSQTMGHDKMYWYQQDPGMELHLIHYSYGVNSTEKGDLSSESTVSRIRTEHFPLTLESARPSHTSQYLCASSEPTGAPNEQFFGPGTRLTVL.

This clonotype was seen more than once but under ten times. The V call is TRBV24-1, the J call TRBJ2-5; possible D gene TRBD1, 7 bases. V lost 1 base and J 5 bases, leaving 13 bases between the germline ends. The CDR3 consists of 15 residues. Germline V lookup: CDR1 KGHDR, CDR2 SFDVKD. The CDR3 DNA is TGTGCCACCAGTGATTTAGGGGGGACAGTTGAGACCCAGTACTTC. Its translation is CATSDLGGTVETQYF.

For the CDR3, the DNA is TGTGCCACCAGCAGACTCCCAAGGGGTTCTGGGGCCAACGTCCTGACTTTC. Protein: CATSRLPRGSGANVLTF. The genes are TRBV15 and TRBJ2-6, with TRBD1 as a possible D gene (5 bases). Per germline, CDR1 LNHNV and CDR2 YYDKDF (reference sequence). The CDR3 loop spans 17 amino acids. V gave up 2 bases and J gave up 1 base, with 12 bases separating them.